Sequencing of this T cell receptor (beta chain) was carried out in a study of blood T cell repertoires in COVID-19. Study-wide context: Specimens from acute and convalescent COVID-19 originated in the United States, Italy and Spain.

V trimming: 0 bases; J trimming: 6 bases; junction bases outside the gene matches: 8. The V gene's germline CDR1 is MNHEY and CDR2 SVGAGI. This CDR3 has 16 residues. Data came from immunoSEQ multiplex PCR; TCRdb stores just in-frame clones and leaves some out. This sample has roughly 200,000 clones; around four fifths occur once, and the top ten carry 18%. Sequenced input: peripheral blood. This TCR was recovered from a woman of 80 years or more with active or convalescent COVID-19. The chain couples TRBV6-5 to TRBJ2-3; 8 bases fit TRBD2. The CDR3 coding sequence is TGTGCCAGCAGTTACTCGATGAGCGGGGGCGTCGATACGCAGTATTTT. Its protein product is CASSYSMSGGVDTQYF.